This T cell receptor beta chain derives from a study of OX40 agonist ivuxolimab in advanced cancers. Findings of the study overall: At 0.1 to 3.0 mg/kg and by week 6, CD4+ and CD8+ T cells in the blood had expanded clonally.

The CDR3 is made up of 14 amino acids. V lost 1 base, J lost 4 bases, and 4 bases stayed unmatched. The germline gives CDR1 SQVTM, CDR2 ANQGSEA. On this clone itself: Its antigen is as yet unknown.

Libraries were prepared by immunoSEQ multiplex PCR; TCRdb keeps only in-frame clonotypes and omits some of them. The sample includes 30,000 to 35,000 clones, over 60% of them seen just once. V is TRBV29-1 and J is TRBJ2-1, with 7 bases aligning to TRBD1. The sample was CD4+ or CD8+ T cells sorted from blood, taken in a trial of the OX40 agonist ivuxolimab. The clonotype comes from an adult with an advanced solid tumor such as melanoma, head and neck, liver or kidney cancer. CDR3 DNA: TGCAGCGTTGAAGGGACAGGAAGGTACAATGAGCAGTTCTTC. It specifies CSVEGTGRYNEQFF.